A selection of T cell receptor beta chains follows, all from one sample in a study of T cells after yellow fever vaccination. MiXCR, run by TCRdb on the 5' RACE reads, gives a single entry per CDR3 protein. The table lists about 360,000 distinct CDR3 sequences, approximately 6% of them singletons. The sample consisted of PBMCs, taken 5 days after the yellow fever booster vaccination. All receptors come from a man between 25 and 39 years old who received the YFV17D yellow fever vaccine. Each CDR3 is given with its conserved first and last residue. D genes are given only for firm matches. Clone size appears in some rows only: once, few, many, or a class for an expanded clone.

d_call j_call cdr3_length clone_size v_call cdr3_nt cdr3_aa
NA TRBJ2-1 13 many TRBV10-1 TGCGCCAGCAGCCGGGACGTTTACAATGAGCAGTTCTTC CASSRDVYNEQFF
NA TRBJ1-2 14 NA TRBV7-9 TGTGCCAGCAGCTTACCAGGCCGTTACTATGGCTACACCTTC CASSLPGRYYGYTF
TRBD2 TRBJ2-3 16 NA TRBV14 TGTGCCAGCAGCCTACCAGCGGGAGGGCCAACAGATACGCAGTATTTT CASSLPAGGPTDTQYF
NA TRBJ2-5 16 NA TRBV7-2 TGTGCCAGCAGCCGGTTTAGTAGGAGGGATGCGGAGACCCAGTACTTC CASSRFSRRDAETQYF
TRBD1 TRBJ2-1 15 NA TRBV5-1 TGCGCCAGCAGCCAGGGACAGGGGATGAGGTATGAGCAGTTCTTC CASSQGQGMRYEQFF
TRBD1 TRBJ2-7 12 many TRBV6-2/TRBV6-3 TGTGCCAGCAGGCCAGGGGGCTACGAGCAGTACTTC CASRPGGYEQYF
TRBD1 TRBJ2-5 14 few TRBV11-2 TGTGCCAGCAGCCCCTACAGGGGTACAGAGACCCAGTACTTC CASSPYRGTETQYF
NA TRBJ2-4 15 many TRBV6-5 TGTGCCAGCAGTTCAGCCGGGATAGGGGGGGACATTCAGTACTTC CASSSAGIGGDIQYF
TRBD1 TRBJ2-1 15 NA TRBV7-7 TGTGCCAGCAGCTCCGGGACAGGGGGTTCCAATGAGCAGTTCTTC CASSSGTGGSNEQFF
NA TRBJ2-1 15 few TRBV27 TGTGCCAGCAGCCACGGACGCATACAGCACAATGAGCAGTTCTTC CASSHGRIQHNEQFF
TRBD2 TRBJ2-1 15 many TRBV9 TGTGCCAGCAGCGCGGAGGGGCTAGCGGGGAATGAGCAGTTCTTC CASSAEGLAGNEQFF
TRBD2 TRBJ2-7 14 NA TRBV5-1 TGCGCCAGCAGCTTTAGCGGGGGGGGAGGAGAGCAGTACTTC CASSFSGGGGEQYF
TRBD1 TRBJ1-5 14 few TRBV7-8 TGTGCCAGCAGCCGGACAGGGGAGGGGCAGCCCCAGCATTTT CASSRTGEGQPQHF
TRBD2 TRBJ2-1 18 NA TRBV2 TGTGCCAGCAGAACCGGGACTAGCGGGAGATTGGTCGTAAATGAGCAGTTCTTC CASRTGTSGRLVVNEQFF
NA TRBJ2-1 12 NA TRBV29-1 TGCAGCGTTGAGAACTTTTCGAATGAGCAGTTCTTC CSVENFSNEQFF
TRBD1 TRBJ1-1 14 few TRBV7-2 TGTGCCAGCAGCTCCCGGGACAGCCGTCGTGAAGCTTTCTTT CASSSRDSRREAFF
TRBD2 TRBJ2-7 16 NA TRBV5-1 TGCGCCAGCAGCGGGGGAACGACTAGCGGCGCCTACGAGCAGTACTTC CASSGGTTSGAYEQYF
TRBD1 TRBJ2-5 15 NA TRBV20-1 TGCAGTGTCCCCCCCGGGACAGGGGGCTTTGAGACCCAGTACTTC CSVPPGTGGFETQYF
NA TRBJ2-1 13 many TRBV7-2 TGTGCCAGCAGCTTATCGGGGTACAATGAGCAGTTCTTC CASSLSGYNEQFF
NA TRBJ1-6 14 NA TRBV20-1 TGCAGTGCCCGCCGGGGGGCACCTAATTCACCCCTCCACTTT CSARRGAPNSPLHF
TRBD1 TRBJ2-5 14 many TRBV28 TGTGCCAGCAGTCCCCGGGACAGGGTTGAGACCCAGTACTTC CASSPRDRVETQYF
NA TRBJ1-5 13 many TRBV7-2 TGTGCCACGGCGGACAGAAACAATCAGCCCCAGCATTTT CATADRNNQPQHF
NA TRBJ2-5 15 NA TRBV10-3 TGTGCCATCAGTGAGTCTATTCAGAGTCGAGAGACCCAGTACTTC CAISESIQSRETQYF
NA TRBJ2-5 18 few TRBV20-1 TGCAGTGCTAGAGATGATATGGGTCAGCGAAGTGGTCTAGAGACCCAGTACTTC CSARDDMGQRSGLETQYF
NA TRBJ1-5 15 many TRBV6-5 TGTGCCAGCAGTTACTCGCAGAGTAGCAATCAGCCCCAGCATTTT CASSYSQSSNQPQHF
TRBD2 TRBJ2-5 16 NA TRBV7-8 TGTGCCAGCAGCTTAGGAGGGGCGGGAGTCGGAGAGACCCAGTACTTC CASSLGGAGVGETQYF
NA TRBJ2-5 15 many TRBV5-4 TGTGCCAGCAGCCGGCGGGGCGGGCTCGAAGAGACCCAGTACTTC CASSRRGGLEETQYF
NA TRBJ2-7 13 NA TRBV5-1 TGCGCCAGCAGCTTGTCTAATTCCTACGAGCAGTACTTC CASSLSNSYEQYF
NA TRBJ1-2 13 few TRBV29-1 TGCAGCGTTGAATCCAGGCTTAACTATGGCTACACCTTC CSVESRLNYGYTF
NA TRBJ2-3 15 NA TRBV12-3/TRBV12-4 TGTGCCAGCAGTCCCCTGGGGACCACTACAGATACGCAGTATTTT CASSPLGTTTDTQYF
TRBD1 TRBJ1-5 15 many TRBV12-5 TGTGCTAGTGGTTCAGGAACAGGGGTCAATCAGCCCCAGCATTTT CASGSGTGVNQPQHF
TRBD2 TRBJ2-1 20 once TRBV11-2 TGTTCCAGCAGCACCCCAACCGGACTAGCGGATACAAGCTCCTACAATGAGCAGTTCTTC CSSSTPTGLADTSSYNEQFF
NA TRBJ2-5 14 many TRBV7-2 TGTGCCAGCAGCTTAGATACTACCCAAGAGACCCAGTACTTC CASSLDTTQETQYF
TRBD2 TRBJ2-3 15 many TRBV5-4 TGTGCCAGCTGGCTCACGGGAGGACCCCCAGATACGCAGTATTTT CASWLTGGPPDTQYF
TRBD2 TRBJ2-5 14 few TRBV9 TGTGCCAGCAGCCCTCGGGAGGCTCTGGAGACCCAGTACTTC CASSPREALETQYF
NA TRBJ2-7 17 NA TRBV3-1 TGTGCCAGCAGCCAAGATCGTGGGGGACCGAGCTCCTACGAGCAGTACTTC CASSQDRGGPSSYEQYF
TRBD1 TRBJ2-5 16 NA TRBV6-1 TGTGCCAGCAGTCCTCCCCGACAGGGGTACCAAGAGACCCAGTACTTC CASSPPRQGYQETQYF
NA TRBJ1-3 13 few TRBV30 TGTGCCTGGATCGCCCGCTCTGGAAACACCATATATTTT CAWIARSGNTIYF
NA TRBJ2-7 13 many TRBV5-1 TGCGCCAGCAGGTCGATTGACTCCTACGAGCAGTACTTC CASRSIDSYEQYF
TRBD1 TRBJ2-7 13 many TRBV20-1 TGCAGTGCCTCCGGGACAGGGTTCTACGAGCAGTACTTC CSASGTGFYEQYF
TRBD2 TRBJ2-7 15 few TRBV3-1 TGTGCCAGCAGCCAAGGAGCGGGGCCTCGGGGCGAGCAGTACTTC CASSQGAGPRGEQYF
TRBD1 TRBJ2-2 14 NA TRBV28 TGTGCCAGCAGTCCGGGACAGTCCGTCGGGGAGCTGTTTTTT CASSPGQSVGELFF
NA TRBJ2-1 15 few TRBV6-1 TGTGCCAGCTTCCCAGGGCAGACAACTTACAATGAGCAGTTCTTC CASFPGQTTYNEQFF
NA TRBJ2-1 14 many TRBV4-3 TGCGCCAGCAGCTCGATAAACACCTACAATGAGCAGTTCTTC CASSSINTYNEQFF
TRBD2 TRBJ2-2 17 few TRBV20-1 TGCAGTGCTAGTGGGGAAGCGGGAGGTACAAACACCGGGGAGCTGTTTTTT CSASGEAGGTNTGELFF
NA TRBJ2-1 15 few TRBV20-1 TGCAGTGCCAAATTCGGACCGGAGGGTTGGAATGAGCAGTTCTTC CSAKFGPEGWNEQFF
NA TRBJ2-2 14 NA TRBV9 TGTGCCAGCAGCGTAGCGGGTAACACCGGGGAGCTGTTTTTT CASSVAGNTGELFF
NA TRBJ2-7 12 many TRBV30 TGTGCCTGGGGACGGGACCTCTCCGAGCAGTACTTC CAWGRDLSEQYF
TRBD1 TRBJ2-1 14 few TRBV9 TGTGCCAGCAGCGTGAGGGAGCTAGGGGGCGAGCAGTTCTTC CASSVRELGGEQFF
NA TRBJ2-5 13 many TRBV2 TGTGCCAGCATCCCGGAGGAGCAAGAGACCCAGTACTTC CASIPEEQETQYF
NA TRBJ2-7 13 few TRBV27 TGTGCCAGCAGCCCTCGCCCCCCCTACGAGCAGTACTTC CASSPRPPYEQYF
TRBD1 TRBJ1-1 12 many TRBV29-1 TGCAGCGTAGACAGGGGAAACACTGAAGCTTTCTTT CSVDRGNTEAFF
TRBD2 TRBJ2-7 12 few TRBV29-1 TGCAGCGCCGGAGGGACTAGCGGCGAGCAGTACTTC CSAGGTSGEQYF
NA TRBJ2-3 15 NA TRBV11-2 TGTGCCAGCAGCTTAGAACGGGGCGGTGGAGATACGCAGTATTTT CASSLERGGGDTQYF